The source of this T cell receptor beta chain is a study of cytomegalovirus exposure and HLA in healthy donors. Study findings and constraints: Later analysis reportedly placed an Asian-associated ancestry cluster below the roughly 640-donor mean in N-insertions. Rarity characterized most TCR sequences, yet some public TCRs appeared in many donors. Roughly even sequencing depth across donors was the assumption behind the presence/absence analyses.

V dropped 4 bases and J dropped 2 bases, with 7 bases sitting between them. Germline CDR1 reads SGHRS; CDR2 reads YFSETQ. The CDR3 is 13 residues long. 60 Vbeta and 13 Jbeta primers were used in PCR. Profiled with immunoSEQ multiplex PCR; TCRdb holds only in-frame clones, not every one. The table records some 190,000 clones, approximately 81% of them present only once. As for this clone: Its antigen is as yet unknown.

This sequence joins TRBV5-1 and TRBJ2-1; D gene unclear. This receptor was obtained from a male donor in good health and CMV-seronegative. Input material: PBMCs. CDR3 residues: CASSPPAYNEQFF. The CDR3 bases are TGCGCCAGCAGCCCGCCGGCCTACAATGAGCAGTTCTTC.